What follows is one TCR beta chain and its context. The target antigen is unknown. These data are taken from a study of CD8+ T cells in alopecia areata. V shed 5 bases and J shed 2 bases, with 13 bases lying between them. This CDR3 comprises 15 residues. Germline CDR1 SGHDT, CDR2 YYEEEE. Both CD4+ and CD8+ T cells were separated by sorting PBMCs. Study results and caveats: With patients, TCR sharing proved less clear than in mice, a difference possibly related to HLA. Alphabeta T cells residing in normal skin are also sequenced in scalp samples.

Extraction of RNA preceded its reverse transcription into cDNA, which served as the sequencing template. TCRdb's copy holds only in-frame clones and misses some; the assay was immunoSEQ multiplex PCR. The profile shows a few hundred thousand clones, roughly 50% of them singletons. This chain links TRBV5-6 with TRBJ2-2; TRBD1 is a possible D gene (6 bases). The specimen sequenced was CD8+ T cells sorted from blood. The receptor was derived from a human donor in good health. This chain's CDR3 is CASSPGDTNTGELFF. In DNA, the CDR3 is TGTGCCAGCAGTCCTGGGGACACCAACACCGGGGAGCTGTTTTTT.